This T cell receptor (beta chain) was found in a study of monozygotic twins with inflammatory bowel disease. Study outcomes and limitations: On the inverse Simpson index, IBD patients scored lower for TCRbeta diversity than healthy co-twins. The authors could not tell different T cell subtypes apart. The authors note that differing immunosuppressive treatments may have added variability to patient repertoires.

Notes on this clonotype: Its antigen remains unknown.

The CDR3 extends over 15 amino acids. CDR1 SGHRS and CDR2 YFSETQ come from the germline V gene. UMIs that included a 6-nucleotide sample barcode were added by template switching, which took place during cDNA synthesis. Following a re-call of the 5' RACE reads, TCRdb has one entry per CDR3 protein and lacks DNA. Recorded for this sample: some 160,000 distinct CDR3 sequences. This sequence was found in a human donor with ulcerative colitis or Crohn's disease, or a healthy co-twin of an affected twin (not recorded which). Sequences were obtained from blood. The chain combines TRBV5-1 with TRBJ2-6; the TCRdb call, TRBD1, lacks DNA for checking. The CDR3 loop is CASSDDRAGANVLTF.